A single T cell receptor beta chain is shown here with its context. TCRdb keeps only in-frame clones here, not all; method: immunoSEQ multiplex PCR. The repertoire holds about 34,000 clones, with roughly 74% as singletons. This specimen comes from a study of blood T cell repertoires in COVID-19. Study at large: Samples representing acute and convalescent COVID-19 were sourced from the United States, Italy and Spain.

The receptor was isolated from a man older than 75 with active or convalescent COVID-19. The sequenced sample consisted of peripheral blood.

The CDR3 region is CAWSVSGQPGETQYF. Here the CDR3 DNA reads TGTGCCTGGAGTGTTTCGGGACAGCCGGGGGAGACCCAGTACTTC. This rearrangement joins TRBV30 to TRBJ2-5, with 7 nucleotides matching TRBD1. V lost 0 bases to trimming and J lost 5 bases; unmatched junction nucleotides: 9. The CDR3 sequence is 15 residues long. From germline, CDR1 is GTSNPN and CDR2 SVGIG (reference sequence).